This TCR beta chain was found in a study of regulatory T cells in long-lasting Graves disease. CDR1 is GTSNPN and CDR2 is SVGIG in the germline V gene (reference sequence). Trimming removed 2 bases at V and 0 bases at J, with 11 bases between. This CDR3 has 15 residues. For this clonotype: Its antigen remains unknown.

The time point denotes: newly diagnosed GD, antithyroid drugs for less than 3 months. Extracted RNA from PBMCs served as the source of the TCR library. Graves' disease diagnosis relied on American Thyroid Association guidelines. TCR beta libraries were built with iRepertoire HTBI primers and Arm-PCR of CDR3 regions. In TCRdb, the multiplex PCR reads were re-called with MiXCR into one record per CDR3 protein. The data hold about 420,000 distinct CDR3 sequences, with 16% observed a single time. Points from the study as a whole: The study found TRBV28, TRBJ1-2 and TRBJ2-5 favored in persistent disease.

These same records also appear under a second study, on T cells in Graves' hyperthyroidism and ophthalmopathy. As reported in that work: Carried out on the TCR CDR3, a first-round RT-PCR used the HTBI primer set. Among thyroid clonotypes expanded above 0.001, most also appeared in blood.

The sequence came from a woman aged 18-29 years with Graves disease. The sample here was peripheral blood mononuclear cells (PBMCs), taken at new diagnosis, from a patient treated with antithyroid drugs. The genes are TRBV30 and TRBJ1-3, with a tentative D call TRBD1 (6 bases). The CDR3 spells CAWSNDRSSGNTIYF. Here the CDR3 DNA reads TGTGCCTGGAGTAATGACAGGAGCTCTGGAAACACCATATATTTT.